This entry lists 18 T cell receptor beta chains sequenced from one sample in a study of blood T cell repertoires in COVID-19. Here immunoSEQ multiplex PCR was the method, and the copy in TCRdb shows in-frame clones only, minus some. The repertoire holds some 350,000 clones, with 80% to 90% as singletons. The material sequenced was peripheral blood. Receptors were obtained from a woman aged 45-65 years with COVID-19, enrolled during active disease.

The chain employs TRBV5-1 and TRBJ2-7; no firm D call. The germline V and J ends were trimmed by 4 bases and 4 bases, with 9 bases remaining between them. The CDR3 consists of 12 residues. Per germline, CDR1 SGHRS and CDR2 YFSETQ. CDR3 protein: CASSIGEYEQYF. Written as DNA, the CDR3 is TGCGCCAGCAGCATAGGAGAATACGAGCAGTACTTC.

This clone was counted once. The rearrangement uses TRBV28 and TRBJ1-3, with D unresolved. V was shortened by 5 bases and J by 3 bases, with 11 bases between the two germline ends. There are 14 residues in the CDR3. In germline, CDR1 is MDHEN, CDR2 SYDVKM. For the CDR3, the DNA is TGTGCCAGCAGTACCTCAGGCTTTGGAAACACCATATATTTT. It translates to CASSTSGFGNTIYF.

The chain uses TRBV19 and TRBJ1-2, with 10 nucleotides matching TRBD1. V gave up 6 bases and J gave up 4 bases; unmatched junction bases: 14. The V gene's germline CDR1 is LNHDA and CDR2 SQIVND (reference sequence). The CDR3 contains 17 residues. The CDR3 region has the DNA TGTGCCAGTAGGTCGGACGCCGGGACAGGGGACATCTATGGCTACACCTTC. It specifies CASRSDAGTGDIYGYTF. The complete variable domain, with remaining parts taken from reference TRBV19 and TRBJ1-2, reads DGGITQSPKYLFRKEGQNVTLSCEQNLNHDAMYWYRQDPGQGLRLIYYSQIVNDFQKGDIAEGYSVSREKKESFPLTVTSAQKNPTAFYLCASRSDAGTGDIYGYTFGSGTRLTVV.

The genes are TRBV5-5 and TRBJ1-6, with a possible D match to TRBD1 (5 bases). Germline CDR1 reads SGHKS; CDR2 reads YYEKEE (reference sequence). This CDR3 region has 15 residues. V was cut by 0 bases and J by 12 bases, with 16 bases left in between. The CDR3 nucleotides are TGTGCCAGCAGCTTGGTTGGATACGACAGTGAACCCCTCCACTTT. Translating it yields CASSLVGYDSEPLHF.

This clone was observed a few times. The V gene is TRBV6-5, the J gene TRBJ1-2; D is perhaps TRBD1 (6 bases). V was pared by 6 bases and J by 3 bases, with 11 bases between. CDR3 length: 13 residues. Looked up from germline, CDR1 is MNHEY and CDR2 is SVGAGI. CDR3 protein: CASSQDSYYGYTF. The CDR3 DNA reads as TGTGCCAGCAGCCAGGACAGTTACTATGGCTACACCTTC.

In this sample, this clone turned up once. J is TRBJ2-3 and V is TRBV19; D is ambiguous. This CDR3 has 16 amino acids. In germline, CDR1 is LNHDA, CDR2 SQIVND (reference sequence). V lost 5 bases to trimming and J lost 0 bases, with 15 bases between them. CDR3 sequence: CASSRGTKRSTDTQYF. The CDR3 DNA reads TGTGCCAGTAGTCGCGGAACCAAAAGAAGCACAGATACGCAGTATTTT.

CDR3 DNA sequence: TGTGCCAGCAGCGGTTGGACAGGGGTCACCTACGAGCAGTACTTC. It translates to CASSGWTGVTYEQYF. V usage is TRBV7-9 and J usage is TRBJ2-7, with 9 bases lining up with TRBD1. V lost 5 bases, J lost 2 bases, and 7 bases stayed unmatched. Germline V CDR1 and CDR2: SEHNR, FQNEAQ (reference sequence). This CDR3 region has 15 residues.

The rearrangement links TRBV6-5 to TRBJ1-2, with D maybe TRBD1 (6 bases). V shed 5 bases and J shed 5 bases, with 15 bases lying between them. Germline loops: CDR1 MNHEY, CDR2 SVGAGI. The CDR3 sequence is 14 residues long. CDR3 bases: TGTGCCAGCAGTCGGACAGTGGGGGGGTATGGCTACACCTTC. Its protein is CASSRTVGGYGYTF.

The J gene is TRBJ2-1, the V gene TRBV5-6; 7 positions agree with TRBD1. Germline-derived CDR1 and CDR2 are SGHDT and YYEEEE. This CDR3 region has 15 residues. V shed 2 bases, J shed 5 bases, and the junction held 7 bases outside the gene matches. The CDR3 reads CASSLSGQQNNEQFF. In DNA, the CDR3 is TGTGCCAGCAGCTTATCGGGACAGCAAAACAATGAGCAGTTCTTC.

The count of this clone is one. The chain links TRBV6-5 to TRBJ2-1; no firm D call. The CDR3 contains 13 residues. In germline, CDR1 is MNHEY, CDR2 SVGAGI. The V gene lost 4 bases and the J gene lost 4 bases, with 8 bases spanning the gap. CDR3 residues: CASSSWPYNEQFF. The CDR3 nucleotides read TGTGCCAGCAGTTCATGGCCGTACAATGAGCAGTTCTTC.

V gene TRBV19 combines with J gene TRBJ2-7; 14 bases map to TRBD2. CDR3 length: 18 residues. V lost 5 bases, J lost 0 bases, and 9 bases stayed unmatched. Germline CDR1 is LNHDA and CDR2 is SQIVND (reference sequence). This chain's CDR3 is CASSPGTSGSRSSYEQYF. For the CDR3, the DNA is TGTGCCAGTAGTCCCGGGACTAGCGGGAGCCGGAGCTCCTACGAGCAGTACTTC.

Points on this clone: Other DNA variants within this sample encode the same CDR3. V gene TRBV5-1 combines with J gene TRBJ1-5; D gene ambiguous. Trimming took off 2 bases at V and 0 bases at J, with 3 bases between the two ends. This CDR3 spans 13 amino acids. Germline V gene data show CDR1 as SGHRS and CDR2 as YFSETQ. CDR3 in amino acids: CASSLYSNQPQHF. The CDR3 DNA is TGCGCCAGCAGCTTATATAGCAATCAGCCCCAGCATTTT. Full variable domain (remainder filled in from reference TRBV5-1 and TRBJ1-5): KAGVTQTPRYLIKTRGQQVTLSCSPISGHRSVSWYQQTPGQGLQFLFEYFSETQRNKGNFPGRFSGRQFSNSRSEMNVSTLELGDSALYLCASSLYSNQPQHFGDGTRLSIL.

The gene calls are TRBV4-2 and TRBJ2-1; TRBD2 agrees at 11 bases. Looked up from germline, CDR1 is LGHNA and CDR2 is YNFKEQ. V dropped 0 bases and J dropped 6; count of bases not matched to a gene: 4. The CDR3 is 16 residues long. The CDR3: CASSQDVTSGSNEQFF. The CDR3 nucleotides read TGTGCCAGCAGCCAAGATGTCACTAGCGGGAGCAATGAGCAGTTCTTC.

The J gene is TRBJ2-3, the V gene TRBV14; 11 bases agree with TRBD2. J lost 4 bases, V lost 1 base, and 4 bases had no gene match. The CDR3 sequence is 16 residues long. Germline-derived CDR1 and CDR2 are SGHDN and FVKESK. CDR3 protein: CASSQVLGLAADTQYF. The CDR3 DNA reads TGTGCCAGCAGCCAAGTCCTGGGACTAGCGGCAGATACGCAGTATTTT.

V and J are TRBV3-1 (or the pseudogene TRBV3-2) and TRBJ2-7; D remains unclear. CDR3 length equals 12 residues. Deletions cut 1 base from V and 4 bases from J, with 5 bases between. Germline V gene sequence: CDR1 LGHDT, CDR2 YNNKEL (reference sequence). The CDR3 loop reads CASSQAIYEQYF. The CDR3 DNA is TGTGCCAGCAGCCAAGCCATTTACGAGCAGTACTTC.

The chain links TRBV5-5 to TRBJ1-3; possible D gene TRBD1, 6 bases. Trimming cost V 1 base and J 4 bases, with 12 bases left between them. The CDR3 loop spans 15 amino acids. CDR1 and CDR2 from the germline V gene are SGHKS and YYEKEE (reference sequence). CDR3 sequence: CASSLRQGLGNTIYF. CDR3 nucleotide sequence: TGTGCCAGCAGCTTGAGGCAGGGGTTAGGAAACACCATATATTTT.

The CDR3 nucleotides are TGTGCTAGTGGTCCCGGACTAGCCTACTACAATGAGCAGTTCTTC. Its protein product is CASGPGLAYYNEQFF. The rearrangement joins TRBV12-5 to TRBJ2-1; 8 positions match TRBD2. The CDR3 sequence is 15 residues long. Germline values: CDR1 LGHNT, CDR2 FRNRAP. V trimming: 5 bases; J trimming: 3 bases; junction bases outside the gene matches: 6.

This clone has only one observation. The chain's CDR3 is CAWSNRRLPYGYTF. For the CDR3, the DNA is TGTGCCTGGAGTAACAGGCGCCTCCCCTATGGCTACACCTTC. The chain has TRBV30 and TRBJ1-2; possible D gene TRBD1, 5 bases. This CDR3 has 14 amino acids. Germline lookup yields CDR1 GTSNPN and CDR2 SVGIG (reference sequence). Trimming took off 2 bases at V and 4 bases at J, with 14 bases between the two ends.